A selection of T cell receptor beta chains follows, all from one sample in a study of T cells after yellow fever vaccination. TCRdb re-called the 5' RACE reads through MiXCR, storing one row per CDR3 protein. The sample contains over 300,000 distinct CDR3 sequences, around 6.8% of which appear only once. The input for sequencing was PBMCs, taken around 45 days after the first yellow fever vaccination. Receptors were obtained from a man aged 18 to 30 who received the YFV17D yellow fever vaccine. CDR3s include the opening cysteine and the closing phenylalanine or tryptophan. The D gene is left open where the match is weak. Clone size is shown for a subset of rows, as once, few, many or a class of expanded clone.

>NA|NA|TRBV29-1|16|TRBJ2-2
TGCAGCGTTGAATATGCGGGCTGGGGGAACACCGGGGAGCTGTTTTTT
CSVEYAGWGNTGELFF
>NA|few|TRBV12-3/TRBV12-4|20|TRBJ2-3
TGTGCCAGCCCGCCTTTTCCAGGGGGGAGTACAGGATCCAGCACAGATACGCAGTATTTT
CASPPFPGGSTGSSTDTQYF
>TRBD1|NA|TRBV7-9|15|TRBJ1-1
TGTGCCAGCAATTGGACAGGGAGTGGAAACACTGAAGCTTTCTTT
CASNWTGSGNTEAFF
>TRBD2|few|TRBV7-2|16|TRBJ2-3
TGTGCCAGCAGACCTAGACTAGCGGGGGGGCCGCGTACGCAGTATTTT
CASRPRLAGGPRTQYF
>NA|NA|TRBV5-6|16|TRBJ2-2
TGTGCCAGCAGCTTGGCCCTGCTGGGGTGGACCGGGGAGCTGTTTTTT
CASSLALLGWTGELFF
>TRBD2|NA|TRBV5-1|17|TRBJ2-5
TGCGCCAGCAGCTTGGGGACTAGCGGGGACACTCAAGAGACCCAGTACTTC
CASSLGTSGDTQETQYF
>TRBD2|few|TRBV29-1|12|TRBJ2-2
TGCAGCGTTTTGGGGGGGACCGGGGAGCTGTTTTTT
CSVLGGTGELFF
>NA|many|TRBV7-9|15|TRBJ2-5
TGTGCCAGCAGCTTAGCAACAGGTTACCAAGAGACCCAGTACTTC
CASSLATGYQETQYF
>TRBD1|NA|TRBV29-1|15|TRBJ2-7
TGCAGCGTTGAAGAGGTCGGGACAGGCTCCTACGAGCAGTACTTC
CSVEEVGTGSYEQYF
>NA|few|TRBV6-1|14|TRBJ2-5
TGTGCCAGCAGGGAGGCTACGGGGTCGGAGACCCAGTACTTC
CASREATGSETQYF
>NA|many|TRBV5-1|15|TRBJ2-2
TGCGCCAGCAGGTACAGGACAGCGAACACCGGGGAGCTGTTTTTT
CASRYRTANTGELFF
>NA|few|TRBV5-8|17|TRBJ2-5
TGTGCCAGCAGCCTTTTGGGGGGAGCTGAAACCCAAGAGACCCAGTACTTC
CASSLLGGAETQETQYF
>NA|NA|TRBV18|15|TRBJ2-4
TGTGCCAGCTCACCCTGGCAGGAGGGGGAAAACATTCAGTACTTC
CASSPWQEGENIQYF
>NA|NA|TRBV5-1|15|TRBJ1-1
TGCGCCAGCAGCTTGGAACGGACGGGGGACACTGAAGCTTTCTTT
CASSLERTGDTEAFF
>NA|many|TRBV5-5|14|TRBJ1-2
TGTGCCAGCAGCTTAGTTTGGACGAGCTATGGCTACACCTTC
CASSLVWTSYGYTF
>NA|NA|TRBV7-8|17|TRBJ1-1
TGTGCCAGCAGCTTAGAATGGAAGCCGGGGCTGGGCGGGTTGGCTTTCTTT
CASSLEWKPGLGGLAFF
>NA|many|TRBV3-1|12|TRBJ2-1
TGTGCCAGCAGCCTTGACACCAATGAGCAGTTCTTC
CASSLDTNEQFF
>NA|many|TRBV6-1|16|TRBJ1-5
TGTGCCAGCAGTCCGTCGATTGGCATAAGCAATCAGCCCCAGCATTTT
CASSPSIGISNQPQHF
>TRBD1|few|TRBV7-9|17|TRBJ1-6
TGTGCCAGCAGTGCTACCCGTGACAGGGGGCATAATTCACCCCTCCACTTT
CASSATRDRGHNSPLHF
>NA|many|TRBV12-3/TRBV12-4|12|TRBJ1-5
TGTGCCAGCAGTTTGGGTAATCAGCCCCAGCATTTT
CASSLGNQPQHF
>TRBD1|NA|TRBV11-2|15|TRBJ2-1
TGTGCCAGCAACCCCGGACAGGGGGCGAGCAATGAGCAGTTCTTC
CASNPGQGASNEQFF
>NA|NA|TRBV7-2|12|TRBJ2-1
TGTGCCAGCAGCTGGTGGACAGCTGAGCAGTTCTTC
CASSWWTAEQFF
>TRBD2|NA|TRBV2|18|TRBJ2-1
TGTGCCTGCAGTTTTTGGTGGGGGATGCGGGGGGCAGGGAATGAGCAGTTCTTC
CACSFWWGMRGAGNEQFF